Following are 21 T cell receptor beta chains from one sample sequenced in a study of shared clonotypes between healthy human individuals. TCRdb's copy holds only in-frame clones and misses some; the assay was immunoSEQ multiplex PCR. The sample has 400,000 to 550,000 clones; 65% to 80% are singletons. What was sequenced was PBMCs. The receptor source for this set is a woman aged 40 to 50 in good health. Some clones in this sample may be carry-over from other donors' samples.

The CDR3 DNA reads as TGTGCCAGCTCACTAAACGCGGGACAGGGGGGAGAGACCCAGTACTTC. Its protein is CASSLNAGQGGETQYF. This chain joins TRBV18 and TRBJ2-5; 11 bases are shared with TRBD1. Germline V gene sequence: CDR1 KGHSH, CDR2 LQKENI. The CDR3 has 16 amino acids. The V segment lost 4 bases and the J segment 4 bases; nucleotides outside the gene matches: 8.

The chain joins TRBV28 to TRBJ1-3; D is unclear. V was pared by 6 bases and J by 4 bases, with 10 bases between. The CDR3 has 13 residues. Germline V lookup: CDR1 MDHEN, CDR2 SYDVKM. This chain's CDR3 is CASSYTGGNTIYF. The CDR3 nucleotides read TGTGCCAGCAGCTACACCGGAGGAAACACCATATATTTT.

The chain joins TRBV27 to TRBJ1-3; D is uncertain. The germline V gene has CDR1 MNHEY and CDR2 SMNVEV (reference sequence). The V end lost 8 bases, the J end lost 0 bases, and 14 bases lay between the germline ends. This CDR3 has 15 amino acids. Here the CDR3 DNA reads TGTGCCAGCCCGGGTGGCGGATACTCTGGAAACACCATATATTTT. The encoded protein is CASPGGGYSGNTIYF.

The chain carries TRBV5-4 and TRBJ2-1; possibly TRBD2 for D (5 bases). The CDR3 runs to 15 residues. V lost 6 bases to trimming and J lost 0 bases, with 13 bases between them. Per germline, CDR1 SGHNT and CDR2 YYREEE (reference sequence). The CDR3 protein is CASTSPRGSYNEQFF. Written as DNA, the CDR3 is TGTGCCAGCACCTCTCCCCGGGGCTCCTACAATGAGCAGTTCTTC.

The rearrangement links TRBV7-9 to TRBJ2-1; 9 bases map to TRBD2. The length of the CDR3 is 14 residues. Germline assignment: CDR1 SEHNR and CDR2 FQNEAQ (reference sequence). The V segment lost 6 bases and the J segment 0 bases; nucleotides outside the gene matches: 0. CDR3 in DNA: TGTGCCAGCAGACTAGCGGGCTCCTACAATGAGCAGTTCTTC. The encoded protein is CASRLAGSYNEQFF. Filled out from reference TRBV7-9 and TRBJ2-1, the complete variable domain reads DTGVSQNPRHKITKRGQNVTFRCDPISEHNRLYWYRQTLGQGPEFLTYFQNEAQLEKSRLLSDRFSAERPKGSFSTLEIQRTEQGDSAMYLCASRLAGSYNEQFFGPGTRLTVL.

The chain couples TRBV5-1 to TRBJ2-3; TRBD1 matches 7 bases. Germline CDR1 and CDR2: SGHRS and YFSETQ. V shed 0 bases and J 4 bases; nucleotides not matched to a gene: 5. This CDR3 has 15 residues. The DNA for the CDR3 is TGCGCCAGCAGCTTGGCCGGGCAGGGGGCAGATACGCAGTATTTT. It yields the protein CASSLAGQGADTQYF.

The rearrangement links TRBV7-2 to TRBJ2-3, with D possibly being TRBD1 or TRBD2 (5 bases each). Trimming removed 1 base at V and 6 bases at J, with 17 bases between. CDR1 is SGHTA, CDR2 FQGNSA, per germline. The CDR3 is made up of 16 amino acids. As DNA, the CDR3 is TGTGCCAGCAGCTTAGTTCCGGGGCCCGCAGGTGATACGCAGTATTTT. Translated: CASSLVPGPAGDTQYF.

V and J are TRBV14 and TRBJ2-5; 7 bases are a match to TRBD2. The DNA end is a closer match to TRBJ2-7, so the J assignment may be wrong. Germline CDR1 reads SGHDN; CDR2 reads FVKESK. The CDR3 is 14 amino acids. The CDR3 DNA reads TGTGCCAGCAGCCCTTGGACTAGTGGCTACGAGCAGTACTTC. Residues: CASSPWTSGYEQYF.

This clone was found once. The chain has TRBV7-3 and TRBJ2-3, with TRBD2 matching 8 bases. The germline gives CDR1 SGHTA, CDR2 FQGTGA. J was trimmed by 4 bases and V by 5 bases; bases with no gene match: 8. The CDR3 is 15 residues long. CDR3 bases: TGTGCCAGCAGCCTAATCGCGGGAGGATCAGATACGCAGTATTTT. It codes for CASSLIAGGSDTQYF.

The chain uses TRBV4-2 and TRBJ2-6; the D gene is possibly TRBD2 (5 bases). Trimming removed 0 bases from V and 2 bases from J, with 8 bases in between. CDR1 and CDR2 from the germline V gene are LGHNA and YNFKEQ. The CDR3 sequence is 16 residues long. Written as DNA, the CDR3 is TGTGCCAGCAGCCAAGAGTCCGGGACTGGGGCCAACGTCCTGACTTTC. It encodes CASSQESGTGANVLTF.

This chain joins TRBV6-5 and TRBJ2-2, with D perhaps matching TRBD2 (5 bases). There are 14 residues in the CDR3. V was trimmed by 6 bases and J by 4 bases, leaving 12 bases between them. The V gene's germline CDR1 is MNHEY and CDR2 SVGAGI. CDR3 DNA sequence: TGTGCCAGCAGCCCCAGTCGGGGCACCGGGGAGCTGTTTTTT. It encodes CASSPSRGTGELFF.

Details on this clone: It is likely a read error: a sequence one base away is far more abundant. The rearrangement links TRBV6-6 to TRBJ1-1; D uncertain. In germline, CDR1 is MNHNY, CDR2 SVGAGI (reference sequence). V shed 7 bases and J shed 3 bases, with 15 bases lying between them. This CDR3 contains 14 residues. The CDR3 spells CASISYPKDTEAFF. CDR3 nucleotide sequence: TGTGCCAGCATATCCTATCCGAAGGACACTGAAGCTTTCTTT.

The rearrangement uses TRBV7-9 and TRBJ2-6; a possible D gene is TRBD1 (6 bases). Germline CDR1 reads SEHNR; CDR2 reads FQNEAQ (reference sequence). V lost 6 bases to trimming and J lost 4 bases, with 25 bases between them. CDR3 size: 19 residues. The CDR3 coding sequence is TGTGCCAGCAGTTACACGACAGGCGCCTACCTTTCAGGGGCCAACGTCCTGACTTTC. Translated: CASSYTTGAYLSGANVLTF. Filled out from reference TRBV7-9 and TRBJ2-6, the complete variable domain reads DTGVSQNPRHKITKRGQNVTFRCDPISEHNRLYWYRQTLGQGPEFLTYFQNEAQLEKSRLLSDRFSAERPKGSFSTLEIQRTEQGDSAMYLCASSYTTGAYLSGANVLTFGAGSRLTVL.

The chain combines TRBV6-6 with TRBJ2-3, with D hard to call. CDR3 size: 13 residues. Trimming took off 5 bases at V and 5 bases at J, with 11 bases between the two ends. Germline assignment: CDR1 MNHNY and CDR2 SVGAGI (reference sequence). CDR3 nucleotides: TGTGCCAGCAGTCCTCACTTGGAAGATACGCAGTATTTT. It specifies CASSPHLEDTQYF.

V gene TRBV15 combines with J gene TRBJ1-4; D not certain. Germline CDR1 and CDR2: LNHNV and YYDKDF (reference sequence). The CDR3 extends over 16 amino acids. Trimming took 3 bases from V and 0 from J, leaving 11 bases between them. For the CDR3, the DNA is TGTGCCACCAGCAGCAGGCCGGAGTCAACTAATGAAAAACTGTTTTTT. Translating gives CATSSRPESTNEKLFF.

Concerning this clone itself: This same CDR3 is encoded by further DNA sequences in the sample. The rearrangement links TRBV2 to TRBJ2-7, with D maybe TRBD1 (5 bases). Between the trimmed V and J ends, which lost 2 bases and 3 bases, there was a span of 8 bases. Per the germline V gene, CDR1 is SNHLY and CDR2 is FYNNEI. The CDR3 has 13 amino acids. The CDR3 sequence is CASSESGLYEQYF. The CDR3 DNA follows: TGTGCCAGCAGTGAATCAGGGCTCTACGAGCAGTACTTC.

The chain employs TRBV11-1 and TRBJ2-3, with a weak D call TRBD2 (6 bases). This CDR3 is built from 12 residues. The V end was cut by 5 bases, the J end by 11 bases, with 14 bases between. Germline-derived CDR1 and CDR2 are SGHAT and FQDESV (reference sequence). The DNA for the CDR3 is TGTGCCAGCAGCCCCCGGGACTCAAAGCAGTATTTT. Translated: CASSPRDSKQYF. Filled out from reference TRBV11-1 and TRBJ2-3, the complete variable domain reads EAEVAQSPRYKITEKSQAVAFWCDPISGHATLYWYRQILGQGPELLVQFQDESVVDDSQLPKDRFSAERLKGVDSTLKIQPAELGDSAMYLCASSPRDSKQYFGPGTRLTVL.

Concerning this clone itself: Other DNA sequences from this sample encode an identical CDR3 as well. The chain employs TRBV5-1 and TRBJ1-4; 7 bases match TRBD1. This CDR3 is built from 14 residues. V was pared by 0 bases and J by 8 bases, with 4 bases of the junction left unmatched. Germline-derived CDR1 and CDR2 are SGHRS and YFSETQ. CDR3 in DNA: TGCGCCAGCAGCTTGGGACAGGGTGGGGAAAAACTGTTTTTT. This encodes CASSLGQGGEKLFF. The full variable domain, its missing parts supplied by reference TRBV5-1 and TRBJ1-4, is KAGVTQTPRYLIKTRGQQVTLSCSPISGHRSVSWYQQTPGQGLQFLFEYFSETQRNKGNFPGRFSGRQFSNSRSEMNVSTLELGDSALYLCASSLGQGGEKLFFGSGTQLSVL.

This clone has a handful of counts. This chain joins TRBV5-4 and TRBJ1-1; D unclear. The CDR3 sequence is 14 residues long. Trimming removed 1 base from V and 9 bases from J, with 16 bases in between. Germline lookup yields CDR1 SGHNT and CDR2 YYREEE (reference sequence). The CDR3 protein is CASSLSRGEGKAFF. CDR3 nucleotides: TGTGCCAGCAGCTTGTCACGGGGAGAAGGGAAAGCTTTCTTT.

This clone has only a few counts. This chain uses TRBV27 with TRBJ2-2; tentatively, D is TRBD1 (5 bases). Between the trimmed V and J ends, which lost 7 bases and 1 base, there was a span of 16 bases. Germline assignment: CDR1 MNHEY and CDR2 SMNVEV (reference sequence). The CDR3 covers 16 residues. CDR3 region: CASTRASRKNTGELFF. The CDR3 coding sequence is TGTGCCAGCACCAGGGCCTCAAGGAAGAACACCGGGGAGCTGTTTTTT.

The chain has TRBV14 and TRBJ2-5, with 9 bases identical to TRBD1. The CDR3 has 15 amino acids. The germline V gene has CDR1 SGHDN and CDR2 FVKESK. J lost 5 bases, V lost 3 bases, and 7 bases had no gene match. The CDR3 DNA follows: TGTGCCAGCAGCCATTACAGGGGGCTCAGGGAGACCCAGTACTTC. This gives the protein CASSHYRGLRETQYF.